This TCR beta chain was captured by sequencing in a study of T cell repertoires in cytomegalovirus infection. Of note for this clonotype: Antigen: not known.

TCRdb fed the reads into MiXCR, producing one record per CDR3 protein. This table has some 220,000 distinct CDR3 sequences, around two fifths appearing once. Source: CD8+ T cells from cultured PBMCs, taken from culture after CMV antigen stimulation. The receptor was derived from a human donor in good health (CMV status not recorded). Some clones in this sample may be carry-over from other donors' samples.

CDR3 protein: CASSGTSGIGDTQYF. The CDR3 coding sequence is TGTGCCAGCAGTGGGACTAGCGGGATAGGAGATACGCAGTATTTT. The chain combines TRBV6-1 with TRBJ2-3; 12 bases align to TRBD2. Germline loops: CDR1 MNHNS, CDR2 SASEGT. V shed 4 bases, J shed 5 bases, and the junction held 4 bases outside the gene matches. This CDR3 has 15 amino acids.